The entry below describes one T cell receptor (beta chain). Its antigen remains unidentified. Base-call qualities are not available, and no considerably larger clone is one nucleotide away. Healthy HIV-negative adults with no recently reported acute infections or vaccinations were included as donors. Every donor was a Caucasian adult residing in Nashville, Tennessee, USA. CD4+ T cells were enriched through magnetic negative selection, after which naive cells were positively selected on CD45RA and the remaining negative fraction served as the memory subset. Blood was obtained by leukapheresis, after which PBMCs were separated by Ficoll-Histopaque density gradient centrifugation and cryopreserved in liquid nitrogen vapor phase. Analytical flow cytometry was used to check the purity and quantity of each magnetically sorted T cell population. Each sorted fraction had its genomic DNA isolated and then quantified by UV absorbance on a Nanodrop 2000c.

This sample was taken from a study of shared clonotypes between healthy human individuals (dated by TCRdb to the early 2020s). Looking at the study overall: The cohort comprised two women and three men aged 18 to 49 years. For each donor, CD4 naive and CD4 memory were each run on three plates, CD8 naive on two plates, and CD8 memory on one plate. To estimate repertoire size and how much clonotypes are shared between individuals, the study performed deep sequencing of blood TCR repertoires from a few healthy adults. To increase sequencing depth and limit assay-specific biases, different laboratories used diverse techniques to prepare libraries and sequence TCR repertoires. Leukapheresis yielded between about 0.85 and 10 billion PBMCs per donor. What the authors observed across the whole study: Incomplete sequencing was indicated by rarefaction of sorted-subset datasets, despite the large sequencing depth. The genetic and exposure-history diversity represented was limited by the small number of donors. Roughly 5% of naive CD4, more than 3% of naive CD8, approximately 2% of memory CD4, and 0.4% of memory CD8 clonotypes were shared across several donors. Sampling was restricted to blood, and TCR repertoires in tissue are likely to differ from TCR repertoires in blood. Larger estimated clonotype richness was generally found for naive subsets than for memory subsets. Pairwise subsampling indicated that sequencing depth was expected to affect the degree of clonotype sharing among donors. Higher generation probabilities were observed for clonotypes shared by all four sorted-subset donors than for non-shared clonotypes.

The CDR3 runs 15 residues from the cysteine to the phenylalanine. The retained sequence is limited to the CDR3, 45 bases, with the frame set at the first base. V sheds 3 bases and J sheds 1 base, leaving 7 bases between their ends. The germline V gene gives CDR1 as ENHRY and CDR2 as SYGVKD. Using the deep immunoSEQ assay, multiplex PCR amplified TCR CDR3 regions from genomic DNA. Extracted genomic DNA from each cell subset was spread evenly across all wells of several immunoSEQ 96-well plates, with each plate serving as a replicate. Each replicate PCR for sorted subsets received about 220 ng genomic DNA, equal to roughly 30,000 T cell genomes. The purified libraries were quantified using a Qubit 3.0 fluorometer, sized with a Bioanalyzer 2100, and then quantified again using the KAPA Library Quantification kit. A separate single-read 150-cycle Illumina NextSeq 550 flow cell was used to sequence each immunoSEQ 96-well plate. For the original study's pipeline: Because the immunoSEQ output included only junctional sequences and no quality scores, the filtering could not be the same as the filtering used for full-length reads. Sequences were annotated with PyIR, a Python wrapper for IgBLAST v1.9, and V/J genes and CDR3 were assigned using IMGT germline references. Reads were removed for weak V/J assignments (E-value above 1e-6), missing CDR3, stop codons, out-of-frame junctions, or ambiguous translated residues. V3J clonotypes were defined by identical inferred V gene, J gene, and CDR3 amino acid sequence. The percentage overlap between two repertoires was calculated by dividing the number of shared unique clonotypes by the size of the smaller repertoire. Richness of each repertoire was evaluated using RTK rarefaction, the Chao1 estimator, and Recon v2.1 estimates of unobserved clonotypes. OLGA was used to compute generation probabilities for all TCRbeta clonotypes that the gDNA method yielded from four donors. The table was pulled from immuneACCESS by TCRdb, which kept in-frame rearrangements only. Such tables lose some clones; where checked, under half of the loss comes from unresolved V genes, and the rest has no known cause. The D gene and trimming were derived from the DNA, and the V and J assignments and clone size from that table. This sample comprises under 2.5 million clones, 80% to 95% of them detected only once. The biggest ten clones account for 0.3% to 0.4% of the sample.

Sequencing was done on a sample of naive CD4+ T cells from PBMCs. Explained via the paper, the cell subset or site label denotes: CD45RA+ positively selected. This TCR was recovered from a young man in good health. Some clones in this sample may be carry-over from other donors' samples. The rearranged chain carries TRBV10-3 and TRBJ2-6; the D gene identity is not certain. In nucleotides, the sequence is TGTGCCATCAGTGACCTCCGGTCTGGGGCCAACGTCCTGACTTTC. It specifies CAISDLRSGANVLTF.